This T cell receptor (beta chain) was recorded in a study of cytomegalovirus exposure and HLA in healthy donors. At the level of the study: A previous analysis identified 95 million to 130 million unique TCR beta sequences derived from roughly 190 million T cells. Ancestry clustering placed 70% to 90% of some 400 genotyped donors in the Caucasian-associated cluster. Study results and caveats: In most subjects, TCR beta sequences reportedly gave accurate predictions of HLA-A and HLA-B alleles. In a later analysis, V- and J-gene trimming of beta chains associated with a DCLRE1C missense variant, replicated independently.

The PCR was carried out with 60 Vbeta primers and 13 Jbeta primers. Some clones are missing from TCRdb's copy, which holds only in-frame ones; the method was immunoSEQ multiplex PCR. The sample holds under 200,000 clones, around 80% seen once. This clone was observed a few times. What it binds is unknown. The V gene lost 0 bases and the J gene lost 1 base, with 5 bases spanning the gap. Germline values: CDR1 LGHNA, CDR2 YSLEER. The CDR3 covers 14 residues. Sequences were obtained from PBMCs. This sequence originates from a middle-aged man in good health and CMV-seronegative. The genes are TRBV4-3 and TRBJ2-3; no firm D call. The CDR3 spells CASSQDSRTDTQYF. Written as DNA, the CDR3 is TGCGCCAGCAGCCAAGATAGCCGCACAGATACGCAGTATTTT.